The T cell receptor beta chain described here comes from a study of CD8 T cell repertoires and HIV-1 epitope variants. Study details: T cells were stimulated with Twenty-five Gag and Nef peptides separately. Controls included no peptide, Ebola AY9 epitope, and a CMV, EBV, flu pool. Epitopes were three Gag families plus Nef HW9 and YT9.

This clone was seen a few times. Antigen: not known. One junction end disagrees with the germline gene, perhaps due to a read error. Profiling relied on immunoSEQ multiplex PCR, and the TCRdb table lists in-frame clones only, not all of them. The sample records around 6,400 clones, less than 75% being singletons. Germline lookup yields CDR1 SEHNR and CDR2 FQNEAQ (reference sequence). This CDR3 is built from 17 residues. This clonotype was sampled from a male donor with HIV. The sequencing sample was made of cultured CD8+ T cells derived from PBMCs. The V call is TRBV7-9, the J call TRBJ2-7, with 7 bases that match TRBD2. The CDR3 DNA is TGTGCCAGCAGATTAGATGGTCCTAGCGGAGCCCCCTACGAGCAGTACTTC. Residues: CASRLDGPSGAPYEQYF.